These 14 T cell receptor beta chains were sequenced from one sample in a study of blood T cell repertoires in COVID-19. Clones were read by immunoSEQ multiplex PCR, and TCRdb kept only the in-frame ones, dropping some. The sample contains over 95,000 clones, around four fifths of which appear only once. The sequenced sample consisted of peripheral blood. The receptors here all came from a woman aged 40 to 49 with acute or convalescent COVID-19.

Of note for this clone: Because the CDR3's place on the DNA is in doubt, the DNA is left out and the CDR3 is given as listed by TCRdb. This CDR3 reads CASSAGTSGQAQYF. V and J are TRBV6-2 or TRBV6-3 and TRBJ2-5; no check of the table's D call, TRBD2, against the DNA was made. Germline V CDR1 and CDR2: MNHEY, SVGEGT. With termini counted, the CDR3 has 14 amino acids.

The chain recombines TRBV28 with TRBJ2-3, with a possible D match to TRBD2 (7 bases). CDR3 length equals 14 residues. Germline V gives CDR1 MDHEN, CDR2 SYDVKM. With 8 bases removed from V and 4 bases from J, the gap between germline ends came to 16 bases. For the CDR3, the DNA is TGTGCCAGCTTTGGGGGGGCAAGGGCAGATACGCAGTATTTT. Translated: CASFGGARADTQYF.

V gene TRBV12-3 or TRBV12-4 combines with J gene TRBJ2-7; D is perhaps TRBD2 (5 bases). The CDR3 extends over 12 amino acids. The germline V and J ends were trimmed by 7 bases and 9 bases, with 16 bases remaining between them. Here the CDR3 DNA reads TGTGCCAGCACCCCGTACGAAGGGAGGCAGTACTTC. Amino acids: CASTPYEGRQYF.

This chain connects TRBV7-8 to TRBJ1-2; TRBD1 agrees at 7 bases. There are 14 residues in the CDR3. The germline CDR1 and CDR2 sequences are SGHVS and FQNEAQ. V was clipped by 4 bases and J by 3 bases; unmatched bases: 5. This chain's CDR3 is CASSSSTGDYGYTF. The CDR3 coding sequence is TGTGCCAGCAGCTCCAGTACAGGGGACTATGGCTACACCTTC.

The chain links TRBV19 to TRBJ1-2, with 9 bases that match TRBD1. This CDR3 spans 14 amino acids. Germline loops: CDR1 LNHDA, CDR2 SQIVND (reference sequence). Unmatched junction bases numbered 6, after V lost 7 bases and J lost 3 bases. CDR3 residues: CASNTDRGDYGYTF. The CDR3, as DNA: TGTGCCAGTAACACGGACAGGGGTGACTATGGCTACACCTTC.

This rearrangement joins TRBV2 to TRBJ1-1; 7 nucleotides align to TRBD1. This CDR3 spans 13 amino acids. Trimming took 4 bases from V and 3 from J; bases not matched to a gene: 2. CDR1 and CDR2 (germline): SNHLY, FYNNEI. The CDR3 loop reads CASSGQGYTEAFF. DNA of the CDR3: TGTGCCAGCAGTGGACAGGGATACACTGAAGCTTTCTTT.

There are a few counts of this clone. The CDR3 DNA reads as TGTGCCTGGAGTAAAGAGTCAAATAATCAGCCCCAGCATTTT. Encoded protein: CAWSKESNNQPQHF. The chain carries TRBV30 and TRBJ1-5; D is undetermined. V dropped 2 bases and J dropped 4 bases, with 12 bases sitting between them. The germline V gene has CDR1 GTSNPN and CDR2 SVGIG (reference sequence). The length of the CDR3 is 14 residues.

Only one count was recorded for this clone. The genes are TRBV6-5 and TRBJ2-1; 10 bases are shared with TRBD1. The CDR3 consists of 14 residues. CDR1 MNHEY and CDR2 SVGAGI come from the germline V gene. V lost 7 bases, J lost 5 bases, and 5 bases stayed unmatched. The CDR3 nucleotides are TGTGCCAGCATTAAGGACAGGGGGAACAATGAGCAGTTCTTC. Amino acids: CASIKDRGNNEQFF.

This clone occurred once. This sequence joins TRBV4-2 and TRBJ1-2, with TRBD1 matching over 7 bases. This CDR3 comprises 18 residues. V gave up 2 bases and J gave up 0 bases; unmatched junction bases: 12. CDR1 and CDR2 (germline): LGHNA, YNFKEQ. In nucleotides, the CDR3 is TGTGCCAGCAGCCAACTCATCGGACAGGCTCCGGCTAACTATGGCTACACCTTC. It yields the protein CASSQLIGQAPANYGYTF.

This rearrangement joins TRBV29-1 to TRBJ2-3; 8 positions match TRBD1. Per the germline V gene, CDR1 is SQVTM and CDR2 is ANQGSEA. The CDR3 consists of 13 residues. The V gene end was trimmed by 6 bases and the J gene end by 0 bases; junction bases not matched to a gene: 2. In DNA form, the CDR3 reads TGCAGCGTACGACAGGGGAGCACAGATACGCAGTATTTT. It yields the protein CSVRQGSTDTQYF.

CDR3 protein: CASTWGGRGETQYF. CDR3 sequence (DNA): TGTGCCAGCACCTGGGGGGGTAGAGGAGAGACCCAGTACTTC. The genes are TRBV2 and TRBJ2-5; 7 bases match TRBD2. This CDR3 has 14 amino acids. Trimming took 7 bases from V and 4 from J; bases not matched to a gene: 9. Germline values: CDR1 SNHLY, CDR2 FYNNEI.

This chain uses TRBV11-2 with TRBJ2-5, with 9 bases aligning to TRBD1. From germline, CDR1 is SGHAT and CDR2 FQNNGV. The CDR3 length is 16 residues. V dropped 5 bases and J dropped 4; count of bases not matched to a gene: 11. CDR3 region: CASSPWTGEGIETQYF. The CDR3 DNA is TGTGCCAGCAGCCCCTGGACAGGGGAGGGGATAGAGACCCAGTACTTC.

V is TRBV3-1 (or the pseudogene TRBV3-2) and J is TRBJ2-5; 8 bases line up with TRBD1. V lost 4 bases and J lost 2; bases outside the gene matches: 6. The CDR3 consists of 15 residues. Per germline, CDR1 LGHDT and CDR2 YNNKEL (reference sequence). This CDR3 reads CASSLGDRRQETQYF. CDR3 bases: TGTGCCAGCAGCCTAGGGGACAGGAGACAAGAGACCCAGTACTTC.

A few counts support this clone. The J gene is TRBJ2-1, the V gene TRBV9, with D possibly matching TRBD2 (5 bases). The CDR3 totals 12 residues. Germline V CDR1 and CDR2: SGDLS, YYNGEE. V gave up 8 bases and J gave up 6 bases, with 12 bases separating them. The chain's CDR3 is CASAGLTNEQFF. The CDR3 DNA reads TGTGCCAGTGCGGGCCTTACCAATGAGCAGTTCTTC.